This TCR beta chain was sequenced during a study of T-cell reconstitution after alpha-beta-depleted transplantation in children. Deletions cut 4 bases from V and 0 bases from J, with 12 bases between. Germline CDR1 is MNHEY and CDR2 is SVGAGI. This CDR3 comprises 15 residues. There are many counts of this clonotype. A library of TCRbeta sequences, prepared with unique molecular identifiers, was generated. TCRdb analysed the PCR reads with MiXCR anew, one entry per CDR3 protein. Of approximately 170,000 distinct CDR3 sequences in the sample, over 8.5% were seen once. The clonotype originates from a boy aged 2 to 10 with acute myeloid leukemia, due to receive a stem cell transplant. The sample here was PBMCs, taken before TCRalphabeta/CD19-depleted stem cell transplant. The rearrangement uses TRBV6-5 and TRBJ1-1; D unresolved. The chain's CDR3 is CASSLPGNMNTEAFF. The CDR3 DNA follows: TGTGCCAGCAGTTTACCGGGGAACATGAACACTGAAGCTTTCTTT.